The 10 T cell receptor beta chains presented below share a single source sample, sequenced in a study of cytomegalovirus exposure and HLA in healthy donors. The PCR made use of 60 Vbeta and 13 Jbeta primers. Profiling relied on immunoSEQ multiplex PCR, and the TCRdb table lists in-frame clones only, not all of them. The data contain 150,000 to 190,000 clones, approximately 77% of them seen just once; the ten biggest clones take up under 1.5%. The material sequenced was PBMCs. These receptor sequences come from a man aged 18 to 29 in good health and CMV-seronegative.

This rearrangement joins TRBV12-5 to TRBJ2-5; a weak D match, TRBD2 (7 bases). Trimming took 7 bases from V and 4 from J, leaving 19 bases between them. The CDR3 has 15 amino acids. Germline V lookup: CDR1 LGHNT, CDR2 FRNRAP. In DNA form, the CDR3 reads TGTGCTAGTGTTCTTAAGGGGGAGGGCGCAGAGACCCAGTACTTC. This codes for CASVLKGEGAETQYF. The variable domain in full, with the rest retrieved from reference TRBV12-5 and TRBJ2-5, is DARVTQTPRHKVTEMGQEVTMRCQPILGHNTVFWYRQTMMQGLELLAYFRNRAPLDDSGMPKDRFSAEMPDATLATLKIQPSEPRDSAVYFCASVLKGEGAETQYFGPGTRLLVL.

The chain combines TRBV14 with TRBJ2-1, with unresolved D. The germline V gene encodes CDR1 SGHDN and CDR2 FVKESK. Trimming removed 4 bases at V and 12 bases at J, with 19 bases between. This CDR3 comprises 14 residues. In DNA form, the CDR3 reads TGTGCCAGCAGCCTGGAGAGGATTGGCCTGGGGCAGTTCTTC. Its protein is CASSLERIGLGQFF.

The chain carries TRBV14 and TRBJ1-2, with D unclear. CDR1 is SGHDN and CDR2 is FVKESK in the germline V gene. With 4 bases removed from V and 8 bases from J, the gap between germline ends came to 14 bases. CDR3 size: 13 residues. CDR3 sequence reads: CASSPVEGNGYTF. In nucleotides, the CDR3 is TGTGCCAGCAGCCCCGTGGAGGGTAACGGCTACACCTTC. Full variable domain (rest looked up from reference TRBV14 and TRBJ1-2): EAGVTQFPSHSVIEKGQTVTLRCDPISGHDNLYWYRRVMGKEIKFLLHFVKESKQDESGMPNNRFLAERTGGTYSTLKVQPAELEDSGVYFCASSPVEGNGYTFGSGTRLTVV.

The CDR3 DNA reads TGTGCCAGCAGTAGCCCTACAGGGGAGGTGGGAGAACCCCAGCATTTT. It is translated as CASSSPTGEVGEPQHF. The V gene is TRBV2, the J gene TRBJ1-5; TRBD1 agrees at 7 bases. The CDR3 is 16 residues long. The J segment lost 10 bases and the V segment lost 5 bases, leaving 17 bases of the junction unmatched. Germline V CDR1 and CDR2: SNHLY, FYNNEI.

The V gene is TRBV28, the J gene TRBJ1-2; D is possibly TRBD1 (6 bases). V lost 6 bases to trimming and J lost 4 bases, with 15 bases between them. The CDR3 runs 14 residues. CDR1 is MDHEN, CDR2 SYDVKM, per germline. The CDR3 protein is CASRGPGEGYGYTF. In nucleotides, the CDR3 is TGTGCCAGCAGGGGCCCAGGGGAAGGCTATGGCTACACCTTC.

The chain combines TRBV18 with TRBJ2-5, with 9 bases aligning to TRBD1. Germline lookup yields CDR1 KGHSH and CDR2 LQKENI. The CDR3 is made up of 14 amino acids. Germline trimming cut 8 bases from V and 5 bases from J; bases unmatched to any gene: 9. The CDR3 DNA reads TGTGCCAGCCGCAGGGACAGGGATATTGAGACCCAGTACTTC. Translating it yields CASRRDRDIETQYF.

The chain has TRBV6-6 and TRBJ2-7; TRBD1 is a possible D gene (6 bases). Germline CDR1 reads MNHNY; CDR2 reads SVGAGI (reference sequence). The CDR3 has 14 residues. Trimming cost V 2 bases and J 2 bases, with 10 bases left between them. The CDR3: CASSYLDRPYEQYF. The CDR3 nucleotides are TGTGCCAGCAGTTACCTCGACAGGCCCTACGAGCAGTACTTC.

This chain links TRBV5-1 with TRBJ2-5, with D tentatively TRBD2 (5 bases). V shed 0 bases and J shed 4 bases, with 10 bases lying between them. Germline V gene sequence: CDR1 SGHRS, CDR2 YFSETQ. This CDR3 has 14 amino acids. As DNA, the CDR3 is TGCGCCAGCAGCTTGGGTCCAGGAGGAGAGACCCAGTACTTC. It yields the protein CASSLGPGGETQYF.

V usage is TRBV10-2 and J usage is TRBJ2-2, with a possible D match to TRBD1 (5 bases). The ends were cut back, 6 bases at V and 5 bases at J, with 13 bases in the middle. The CDR3 spans 14 residues. The germline gives CDR1 WSHSY, CDR2 SAAADI. The CDR3 nucleotides are TGCGCCAGCAGAGGGGAAGAATGGACCGGGGAGCTGTTTTTT. Its protein is CASRGEEWTGELFF.

J is TRBJ2-7 and V is TRBV10-3; 7 nucleotides match TRBD2. With V trimmed by 4 bases and J by 0 bases, 3 bases remained unmatched. Germline values: CDR1 ENHRY, CDR2 SYGVKD. The CDR3 runs 14 residues. The CDR3 coding sequence is TGTGCCATCAGTGTGAGCGGGAACTCCTACGAGCAGTACTTC. Translated, it gives CAISVSGNSYEQYF.